The clone carrying this TCR beta chain occurred a few times. Its target is not known. Germline is not matched at one junction end, which may reflect a read error. This sample is part of a study of shared clonotypes between healthy human individuals. Study-level points and caveats: Enrolling few donors narrowed the genetic and exposure-history diversity that was represented. Sampling included only blood; tissue repertoires likely differ.

Deep was the level at which the assay was run. The sequencing of unsorted PBMC DNA took place on ten immunoSEQ deep assay plates. The protocol was immunoSEQ multiplex PCR, while the TCRdb copy is restricted to in-frame clones and leaves out a portion. The sample lists about 450,000 clones; 79% were seen once. The CDR3 contains 14 residues. Germline loops: CDR1 SQVTM, CDR2 ANQGSEA. The origin of this receptor is a woman aged 40 to 50 in good health. Some clones in this sample may be carry-over from other donors' samples. The sequencing input was PBMCs. The rearrangement joins TRBV29-1 to TRBJ1-1, with a tentative D call TRBD1 (5 bases). In DNA, the CDR3 is TGCGGCGTTGAGAGGGGCAGCTCGAACACTGAAGCTTTCTTT. Translated: CGVERGSSNTEAFF.